These T cell receptor beta chains were read from a single sample in a study of blood T cell repertoires in COVID-19. Data came from immunoSEQ multiplex PCR; TCRdb stores just in-frame clones and leaves some out. The data hold some 320,000 clones, with about 90% observed a single time. The sequenced material came from PBMCs or T cells enriched from blood (not recorded which). These receptors were collected from a woman aged 45-59 years who had been exposed to COVID-19. Each CDR3 is given with its conserved first and last residue. The D gene is left open where the match is weak. Size tells how often a clone was seen (once, few, many) or the class of an expanded clone, and some rows leave it out.

v_call	d_call	clone_size	j_call	cdr3_aa	cdr3_nt
TRBV3-1/TRBV3-2	TRBD1	once	TRBJ1-5	CASSSGRDSTPNQPQHF	TGTGCCAGCAGCTCCGGCCGGGACAGCACACCGAATCAGCCCCAGCATTTT
TRBV6-1	TRBD2	.	TRBJ2-7	CASSEPTSGNYEQYF	TGTGCCAGCAGTGAACCGACTAGCGGCAACTACGAGCAGTACTTC
TRBV28	.	.	TRBJ1-6	CASSSPGGGRNSPLHF	TGTGCCAGCAGTTCGCCCGGCGGGGGGAGAAATTCACCCCTCCACTTT
TRBV6-4	.	.	TRBJ2-5	CASSVTHSAQETQYF	TGTGCCAGCAGTGTCACCCACTCCGCCCAAGAGACCCAGTACTTC
TRBV19	.	.	TRBJ1-5	CASREGWIDNQPQHF	TGTGCCAGTAGGGAGGGCTGGATCGACAATCAGCCCCAGCATTTT
TRBV4-1	TRBD1	.	TRBJ2-5	CASSPAPRQGNHQETQYF	TGCGCCAGCAGCCCCGCACCCCGACAGGGAAATCACCAAGAGACCCAGTACTTC
TRBV3-1/TRBV3-2	.	.	TRBJ1-1	CASSRRENTEAFF	TGTGCCAGCAGTCGACGGGAGAACACTGAAGCTTTCTTT
TRBV19	.	.	TRBJ2-3	CASSNTIPAGTFLSQYF	TGTGCCAGTAGTAACACCATACCTGCGGGGACCTTCCTGTCGCAGTATTTT
TRBV4-1	.	few	TRBJ2-7	CASSQDGRGAEQYF	TGCGCCAGCAGCCAAGATGGTAGAGGTGCCGAGCAGTACTTC
TRBV7-8	.	.	TRBJ1-3	CASSPRTAGSSGNTIYF	TGTGCCAGCAGCCCCAGGACAGCTGGATCCTCTGGAAACACCATATATTTT
TRBV6-7	.	few	TRBJ1-6	CASSYKGYNSPLHF	TGTGCCAGCAGTTACAAGGGGTATAATTCACCCCTCCACTTT
TRBV7-2	.	.	TRBJ2-3	CASSPRVAGTDTQYF	TGTGCCAGCAGCCCCCGGGTAGCGGGCACAGATACGCAGTATTTT
TRBV5-4	TRBD2	.	TRBJ2-2	CASSFPSGESGELFF	TGTGCCAGCAGTTTTCCTAGCGGCGAAAGCGGGGAGCTGTTTTTT
TRBV6-9	TRBD2	.	TRBJ2-1	CASSYLWGGNEQFF	TGTGCCAGCAGTTACTTGTGGGGGGGGAATGAGCAGTTCTTC
TRBV10-3	.	.	TRBJ2-3	CAISEDVTRDTQYF	TGTGCCATCAGTGAGGACGTTACGCGGGATACGCAGTATTTT
TRBV2	.	.	TRBJ1-5	CASSDLARLGGEPQHF	TGTGCCAGCAGTGATCTGGCGAGGTTGGGAGGTGAGCCCCAGCATTTT
TRBV15	.	.	TRBJ1-6	CATSSFRGNSPLHF	TGTGCCACCAGCAGCTTCCGGGGGAATTCACCCCTCCACTTT
TRBV12-3/TRBV12-4	TRBD1	.	TRBJ1-2	CASSWTGDYGYTF	TGTGCCAGCAGTTGGACAGGAGACTATGGCTACACCTTC
TRBV2	TRBD2	.	TRBJ2-1	CATRRTSGGEEQFF	TGTGCCACCCGACGAACTAGCGGGGGGGAAGAGCAGTTCTTC
TRBV5-1	.	.	TRBJ1-6	CASSLVLTEYNSPLHF	TGCGCCAGCAGCTTGGTTTTAACGGAGTATAATTCACCCCTCCACTTT
TRBV7-6	.	once	TRBJ1-6	CASSLYPKRSYNSPLHF	TGTGCCAGCAGCTTGTACCCGAAGAGGTCCTATAATTCACCCCTCCACTTT
TRBV27	TRBD1	.	TRBJ1-5	CASSLGRTGSNQPQHF	TGTGCCAGCAGTTTAGGCAGGACAGGGAGCAATCAGCCCCAGCATTTT
TRBV2	.	.	TRBJ2-5	CASSARETQYF	TGTGCCAGCAGTGCCAGAGAGACCCAGTACTTC
TRBV5-6	.	once	TRBJ1-6	CASGSDGRVSYNSPLHF	TGTGCCAGCGGCTCGGATGGGCGGGTGTCCTATAATTCACCCCTCCACTTT
TRBV6-2/TRBV6-3	TRBD2	.	TRBJ2-5	CASSWGLAGTETQYF	TGTGCCAGCAGTTGGGGACTAGCGGGGACAGAGACCCAGTACTTC
TRBV19	.	.	TRBJ1-5	CASSHGVGINSNQPQHF	TGTGCCAGTAGCCACGGGGTTGGGATAAATAGCAATCAGCCCCAGCATTTT
TRBV29-1	TRBD1	.	TRBJ2-7	CSVLRTGYEQYF	TGCAGCGTGCTAAGGACAGGTTACGAGCAGTACTTC
TRBV5-4	TRBD1	.	TRBJ2-5	CASSPQSGTVVKETQYF	TGTGCCAGCAGCCCACAATCCGGGACAGTTGTAAAAGAGACCCAGTACTTC
TRBV15	TRBD1	many	TRBJ1-6	CATSSTSTGLGSPLHF	TGTGCCACCAGCAGTACCTCGACAGGGCTTGGTTCACCCCTCCACTTT
TRBV2	TRBD1	.	TRBJ1-5	CASSGDRGNQPQHF	TGTGCCAGCAGTGGGGACAGGGGAAATCAGCCCCAGCATTTT
TRBV2	.	.	TRBJ1-1	CAFTGQRNTEAFF	TGTGCCTTCACAGGCCAAAGGAACACTGAAGCTTTCTTT
TRBV19	TRBD1	.	TRBJ2-7	CASSFGPGQGAGYEQYF	TGTGCCAGTAGTTTCGGACCGGGACAGGGGGCGGGGTACGAGCAGTACTTC
TRBV30	.	.	TRBJ2-5	CAWSVSHGETQYF	TGTGCCTGGAGCGTGAGTCACGGAGAGACCCAGTACTTC
TRBV19	TRBD2	.	TRBJ2-5	CASTGTSKGETQYF	TGTGCCAGTACCGGGACTAGCAAAGGAGAGACCCAGTACTTC
TRBV5-6	TRBD1	.	TRBJ2-2	CASSSSPVGTGLGELFF	TGTGCCAGCAGCTCGAGCCCGGTGGGGACAGGGCTCGGGGAGCTGTTTTTT
TRBV12-3/TRBV12-4	.	.	TRBJ2-1	CASRLALDEQFF	TGTGCCAGCAGACTAGCTCTGGATGAGCAGTTCTTC
TRBV19	.	.	TRBJ1-6	CASSLVGRNSPLHF	TGTGCCAGTAGCCTGGTAGGGAGGAATTCACCCCTCCACTTT
TRBV5-8	.	.	TRBJ2-5	CASSLGGEQTQYF	TGTGCCAGCAGCTTGGGGGGGGAGCAGACCCAGTACTTC
TRBV27	.	.	TRBJ2-7	CASSSLTSSYEQYF	TGTGCCAGCAGTTCCCTGACAAGCTCCTACGAGCAGTACTTC
TRBV5-4	TRBD1	.	TRBJ1-1	CASSLPGTGATEAFF	TGTGCCAGCAGCTTGCCAGGGACAGGGGCGACTGAAGCTTTCTTT
TRBV3-1/TRBV3-2	.	.	TRBJ1-1	CASSTRGVNTEAFF	TGTGCCAGCAGCACCCGGGGAGTGAACACTGAAGCTTTCTTT
TRBV21-1	.	.	TRBJ2-7	CASSKCLLTDRGGGYEQYF	TGTGCCAGCAGCAAATGCCTACTAACCGACAGGGGAGGAGGTTACGAGCAGTACTTC
TRBV9	TRBD2	.	TRBJ2-3	CASSVGGKRGGTDTQYF	TGTGCCAGCAGCGTAGGTGGTAAGCGGGGGGGCACAGATACGCAGTATTTT
TRBV27	TRBD1	.	TRBJ1-2	CASSFYQGASGYTF	TGTGCCAGCAGTTTTTACCAGGGGGCAAGCGGCTACACCTTC
TRBV6-5	TRBD1	.	TRBJ1-2	CASSPPGQGHGYTF	TGTGCCAGCAGCCCGCCGGGACAGGGTCATGGCTACACCTTC
TRBV6-5	TRBD1	.	TRBJ1-2	CATQGEVGYTF	TGTGCCACGCAGGGGGAAGTTGGCTACACCTTC
TRBV30	.	once	TRBJ1-5	CAWNRGFNQPQHF	TGTGCCTGGAACCGGGGGTTTAATCAGCCCCAGCATTTT
TRBV11-2	TRBD1	.	TRBJ1-6	CASSLVGQGNSPLHF	TGTGCCAGCAGCTTAGTGGGACAGGGTAATTCACCCCTCCACTTT
TRBV28	.	.	TRBJ1-6	CASSSRGLNSPLHF	TGTGCCAGCAGTAGCAGGGGTTTGAATTCACCCCTCCACTTT
TRBV29-1	TRBD1	.	TRBJ1-1	CSVQGASTEAFF	TGCAGCGTTCAGGGGGCTAGCACTGAAGCTTTCTTT
TRBV12-3/TRBV12-4	.	once	TRBJ1-5	CASSLTRDQPQHF	TGTGCCAGCAGTTTGACCAGGGATCAGCCCCAGCATTTT
TRBV5-1	.	once	TRBJ2-5	CASSLFRGPPQETQYF	TGCGCCAGCAGCTTGTTTCGTGGGCCACCACAAGAGACCCAGTACTTC